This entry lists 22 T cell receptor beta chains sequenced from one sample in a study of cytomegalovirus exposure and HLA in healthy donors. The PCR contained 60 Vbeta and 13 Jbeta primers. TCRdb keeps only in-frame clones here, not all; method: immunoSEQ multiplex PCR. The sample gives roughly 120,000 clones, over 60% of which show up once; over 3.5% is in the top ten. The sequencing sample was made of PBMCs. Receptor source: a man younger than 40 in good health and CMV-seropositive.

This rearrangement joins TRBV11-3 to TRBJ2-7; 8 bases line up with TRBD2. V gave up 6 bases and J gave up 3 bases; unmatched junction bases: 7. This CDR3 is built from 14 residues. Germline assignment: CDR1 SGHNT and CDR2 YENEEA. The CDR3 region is CASSSREGHYEQYF. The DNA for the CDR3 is TGTGCCAGCAGTTCCCGGGAGGGCCACTACGAGCAGTACTTC.

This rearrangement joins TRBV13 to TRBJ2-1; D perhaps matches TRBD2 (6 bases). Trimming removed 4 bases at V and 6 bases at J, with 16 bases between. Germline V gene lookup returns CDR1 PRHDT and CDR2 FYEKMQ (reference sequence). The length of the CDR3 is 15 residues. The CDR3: CASSSPGDSPNEQFF. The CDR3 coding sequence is TGTGCCAGCAGCTCCCCGGGGGATTCCCCCAATGAGCAGTTCTTC.

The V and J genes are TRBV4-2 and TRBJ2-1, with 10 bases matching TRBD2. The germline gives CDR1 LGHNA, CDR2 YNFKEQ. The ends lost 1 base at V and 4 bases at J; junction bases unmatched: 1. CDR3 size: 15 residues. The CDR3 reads CASSQATSGYNEQFF. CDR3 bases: TGTGCCAGCAGCCAAGCGACTAGCGGGTACAATGAGCAGTTCTTC.

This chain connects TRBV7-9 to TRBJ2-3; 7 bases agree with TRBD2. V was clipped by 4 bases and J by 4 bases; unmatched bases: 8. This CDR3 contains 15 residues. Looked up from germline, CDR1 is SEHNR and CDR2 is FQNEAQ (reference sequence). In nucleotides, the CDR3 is TGTGCCAGCAGCTGGCGAGGACTAGGATCAGATACGCAGTATTTT. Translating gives CASSWRGLGSDTQYF.

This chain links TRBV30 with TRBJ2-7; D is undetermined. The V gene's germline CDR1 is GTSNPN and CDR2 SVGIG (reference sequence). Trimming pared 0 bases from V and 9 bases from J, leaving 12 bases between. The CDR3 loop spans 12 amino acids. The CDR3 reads CAWSVSGYRQYF. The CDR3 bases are TGTGCCTGGAGTGTATCAGGATACCGGCAGTACTTC.

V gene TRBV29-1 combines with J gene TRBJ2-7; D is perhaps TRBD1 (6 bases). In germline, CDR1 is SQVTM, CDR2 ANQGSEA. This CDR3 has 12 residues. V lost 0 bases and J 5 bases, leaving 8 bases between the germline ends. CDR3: CSVEDQGNEQYF. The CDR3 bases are TGCAGCGTTGAAGATCAGGGGAACGAGCAGTACTTC.

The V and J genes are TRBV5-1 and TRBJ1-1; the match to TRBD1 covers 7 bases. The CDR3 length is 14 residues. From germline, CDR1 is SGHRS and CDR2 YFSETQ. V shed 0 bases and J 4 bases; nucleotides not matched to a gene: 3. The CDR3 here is CASSLGDSFTEAFF. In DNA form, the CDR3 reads TGCGCCAGCAGCTTGGGGGACAGTTTCACTGAAGCTTTCTTT.

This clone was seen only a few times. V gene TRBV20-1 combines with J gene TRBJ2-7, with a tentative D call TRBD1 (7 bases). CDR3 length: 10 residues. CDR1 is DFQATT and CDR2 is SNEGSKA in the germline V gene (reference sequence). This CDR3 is CGGGPGEQYF. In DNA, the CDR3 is TGCGGAGGGGGCCCAGGCGAGCAGTACTTC.

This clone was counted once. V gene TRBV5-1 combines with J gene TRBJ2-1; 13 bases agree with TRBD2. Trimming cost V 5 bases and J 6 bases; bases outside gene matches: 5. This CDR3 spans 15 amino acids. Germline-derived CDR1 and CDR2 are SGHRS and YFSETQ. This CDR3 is CASRRTSGSSNEQFF. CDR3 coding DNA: TGCGCCAGCAGACGGACTAGCGGGAGTAGCAATGAGCAGTTCTTC.

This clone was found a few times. The CDR3 DNA follows: TGTGCCAGCAGCTTGGTCGGCAATGTTGGGCCCCACGAGCAGTACTTC. Its translation is CASSLVGNVGPHEQYF. The chain employs TRBV7-3 and TRBJ2-7; no definite D call. The CDR3 is 16 residues long. Germline values: CDR1 SGHTA, CDR2 FQGTGA. The ends were cut back, 3 bases at V and 5 bases at J, with 20 bases in the middle.

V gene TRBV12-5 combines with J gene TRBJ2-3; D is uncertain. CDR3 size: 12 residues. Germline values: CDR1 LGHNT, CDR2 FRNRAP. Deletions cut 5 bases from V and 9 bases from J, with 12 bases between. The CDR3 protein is CASGTEANTQYF. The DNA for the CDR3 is TGTGCTAGTGGTACGGAAGCGAACACGCAGTATTTT.

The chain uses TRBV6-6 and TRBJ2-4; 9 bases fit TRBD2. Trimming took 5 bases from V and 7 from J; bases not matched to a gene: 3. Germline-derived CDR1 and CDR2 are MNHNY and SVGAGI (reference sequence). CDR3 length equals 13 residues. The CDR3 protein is CASSSGRWNIQYF. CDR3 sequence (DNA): TGTGCCAGCAGTAGCGGGAGGTGGAACATTCAGTACTTC.

CDR3 sequence: CSAQGGTGVTDEQFF. In DNA, the CDR3 is TGCAGCGCCCAAGGGGGGACAGGGGTTACGGATGAGCAGTTCTTC. This chain connects TRBV29-1 to TRBJ2-1, with 10 bases matching TRBD1. The V gene end was trimmed by 7 bases and the J gene end by 8 bases; junction bases not matched to a gene: 14. The CDR3 consists of 15 residues. Per the germline V gene, CDR1 is SQVTM and CDR2 is ANQGSEA.

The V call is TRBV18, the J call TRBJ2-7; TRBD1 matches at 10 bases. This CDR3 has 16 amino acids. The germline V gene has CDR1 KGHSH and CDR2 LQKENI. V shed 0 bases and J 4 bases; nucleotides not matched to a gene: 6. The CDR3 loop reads CASSPPETGGDYEQYF. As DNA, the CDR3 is TGTGCCAGCTCACCACCCGAGACAGGGGGCGATTACGAGCAGTACTTC.

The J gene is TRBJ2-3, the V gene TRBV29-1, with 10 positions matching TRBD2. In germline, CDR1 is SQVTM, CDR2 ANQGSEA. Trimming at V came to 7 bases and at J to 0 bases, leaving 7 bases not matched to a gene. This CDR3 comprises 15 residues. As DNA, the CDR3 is TGCAGCGAATGGACTAGCGGCCTAAGCACAGATACGCAGTATTTT. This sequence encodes CSEWTSGLSTDTQYF.

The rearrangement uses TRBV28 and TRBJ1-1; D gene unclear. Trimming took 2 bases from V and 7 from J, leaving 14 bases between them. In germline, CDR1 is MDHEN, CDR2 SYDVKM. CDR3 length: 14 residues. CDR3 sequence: CASSLDVWSVEAFF. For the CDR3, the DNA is TGTGCCAGCAGTTTAGACGTCTGGAGTGTTGAAGCTTTCTTT.

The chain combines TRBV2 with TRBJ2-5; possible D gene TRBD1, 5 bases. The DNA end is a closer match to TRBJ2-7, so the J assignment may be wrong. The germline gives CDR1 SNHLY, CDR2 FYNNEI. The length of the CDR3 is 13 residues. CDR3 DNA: TGTGCCAGCAGGGCAGGGATGCACTACGAGCAGTACTTC. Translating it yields CASRAGMHYEQYF.

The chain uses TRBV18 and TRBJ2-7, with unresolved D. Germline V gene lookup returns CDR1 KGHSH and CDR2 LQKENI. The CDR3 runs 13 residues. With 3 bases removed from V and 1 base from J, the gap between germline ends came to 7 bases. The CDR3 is CASSPTMSYEQYF. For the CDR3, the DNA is TGTGCCAGCTCACCCACAATGTCCTACGAGCAGTACTTC. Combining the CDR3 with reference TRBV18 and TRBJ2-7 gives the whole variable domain NAGVMQNPRHLVRRRGQEARLRCSPMKGHSHVYWYRQLPEEGLKFMVYLQKENIIDESGMPKERFSAEFPKEGPSILRIQQVVRGDSAAYFCASSPTMSYEQYFGPGTRLTVT.

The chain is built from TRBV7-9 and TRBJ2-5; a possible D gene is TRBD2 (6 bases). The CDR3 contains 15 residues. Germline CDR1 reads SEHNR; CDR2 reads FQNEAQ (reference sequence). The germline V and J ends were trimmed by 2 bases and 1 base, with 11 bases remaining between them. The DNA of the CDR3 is TGTGCCAGCAGCTTAAGACTAGAGGGCCAAGAGACCCAGTACTTC. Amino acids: CASSLRLEGQETQYF. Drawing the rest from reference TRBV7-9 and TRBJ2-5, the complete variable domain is DTGVSQNPRHKITKRGQNVTFRCDPISEHNRLYWYRQTLGQGPEFLTYFQNEAQLEKSRLLSDRFSAERPKGSFSTLEIQRTEQGDSAMYLCASSLRLEGQETQYFGPGTRLLVL.

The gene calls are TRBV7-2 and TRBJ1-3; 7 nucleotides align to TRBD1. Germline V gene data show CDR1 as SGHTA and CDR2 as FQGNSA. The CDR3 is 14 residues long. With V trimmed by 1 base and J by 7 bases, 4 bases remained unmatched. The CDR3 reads CASSLDTGVNTIYF. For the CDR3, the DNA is TGTGCCAGCAGCTTAGACACAGGGGTGAACACCATATATTTT. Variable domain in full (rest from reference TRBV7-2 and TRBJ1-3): GAGVSQSPSNKVTEKGKDVELRCDPISGHTALYWYRQSLGQGLEFLIYFQGNSAPDKSGLPSDRFSAERTGGSVSTLTIQRTQQEDSAVYLCASSLDTGVNTIYFGEGSWLTVV.

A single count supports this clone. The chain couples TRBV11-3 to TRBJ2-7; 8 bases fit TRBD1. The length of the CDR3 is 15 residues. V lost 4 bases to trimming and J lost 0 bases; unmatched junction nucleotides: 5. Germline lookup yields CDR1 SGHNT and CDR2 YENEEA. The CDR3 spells CASSSGTGASYEQYF. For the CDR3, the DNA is TGTGCCAGCAGCTCCGGGACAGGTGCCTCCTACGAGCAGTACTTC.

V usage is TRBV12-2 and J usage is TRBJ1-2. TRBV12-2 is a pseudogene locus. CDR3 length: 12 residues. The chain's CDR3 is CASRPLEGGYTF. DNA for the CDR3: TGTGCAAGTCGCCCGCTCGAGGGTGGCTACACCTTC.